In this sample, the clone carrying this T cell receptor beta chain turned up a few times. Antigen: not known. The data derive from a study of blood T cells in healthy people across ages. General observations from the study: Unknown donor CMV status possibly confounded expanded clonotype changes.

CDR3 length: 15 amino acids. The germline CDR1 and CDR2 sequences are SGHAT and FQDESV (reference sequence). V was trimmed by 1 base and J by 3 bases, leaving 13 bases between them. Combining a sample-barcoded 5' primer with a J-beta primer mix, a second PCR ran for roughly 6 to 12 cycles. A single record per CDR3 protein comes from TCRdb applying MiXCR to the 5' RACE reads. The sample holds over 700,000 distinct CDR3 sequences, around a quarter seen once. The sample was also linked to a second study, of T cells of mothers and their children. That paper notes: Healthy Caucasian mothers, a few in number, and their six children were the donors. According to the study, all extracted RNA entered cDNA synthesis at about 1.6 ug per 15 ul. Mother-child pairs who were related displayed a slightly higher overlap than unrelated pairs, a difference that was non-significant.

The receptor's source is a boy between 5 and 17 years old in good health. Source material: blood. This sequence joins TRBV11-1 and TRBJ2-7; unclear D gene. The CDR3 sequence: CASSLEAESNYEQYF. The DNA for the CDR3 is TGTGCCAGCAGCTTAGAAGCAGAATCAAACTACGAGCAGTACTTC. Full variable domain (missing parts from reference TRBV11-1 and TRBJ2-7): EAEVAQSPRYKITEKSQAVAFWCDPISGHATLYWYRQILGQGPELLVQFQDESVVDDSQLPKDRFSAERLKGVDSTLKIQPAELGDSAMYLCASSLEAESNYEQYFGPGTRLTVT.